This T cell receptor (beta chain) was captured by sequencing in a study of vaccination and CD4 T cells after COVID-19. Study context: Overlapping peptides of the spike proteins of SARS-CoV-2, HCoV-NL63, HCoV-OC43 and HCoV-229E were used for cell stimulation.

Germline V lookup: CDR1 SGHTA, CDR2 FQGNSA. CDR3 length: 17 amino acids. Treatment: roughly nine-day PBMC culture with coronavirus spike peptide pools or control peptides (ViraFEST assay). March to December 2020 was the span of positive PCR dates, which predated US Alpha, Beta and Delta variants. Comments on this clonotype: Its specificity is unknown. One junction end disagrees with the germline gene, perhaps due to a read error.

Study-level results: Reactive clone data from convalescent patients indicated a median of about 86% appearing only post-vaccination. From about 20 to 38, the median of SARS-CoV-2-reactive clonotypes rose without reaching significance.

Sequenced with the Oncomine TCR Beta short-read assay was DNA taken from cultured CD4+ T cells. TCRdb reprocessed the PCR reads with MiXCR, giving one entry per CDR3 protein. The table lists just under 8,500 distinct CDR3 sequences, roughly 72% of them singletons, with more than 30% in the top ten. The rearrangement uses TRBV7-2 and TRBJ2-5; the D is unclear. The sequencing sample was made of CD4+ T cells from blood, cultured in vitro. The receptor comes from a human donor who had recovered from COVID-19. The CDR3 DNA reads as TGTGCCAGCAGCTTACCCCAAATGTTTAGTGGGCAAGAGACCCAGCACTTC. Translated: CASSLPQMFSGQETQHF. The full variable domain, its missing parts supplied by reference TRBV7-2 and TRBJ2-5, is GAGVSQSPSNKVTEKGKDVELRCDPISGHTALYWYRQSLGQGLEFLIYFQGNSAPDKSGLPSDRFSAERTGGSVSTLTIQRTQQEDSAVYLCASSLPQMFSGQETQHFGPGTRLLVL.